This T cell receptor beta chain was recorded in a study of blood T cell repertoires in COVID-19. Study details: Both acute and convalescent COVID-19 samples were obtained from the United States, Italy and Spain. T cells, B-cell-depleted T cells, or PBMCs supplied cDNA or gDNA.

Germline V gene data show CDR1 as LNHDA and CDR2 as SQIVND (reference sequence). Trimming took 3 bases from V and 2 from J; bases not matched to a gene: 3. This CDR3 is built from 15 residues. Original processing methods: Reference gene primer amplification yielded estimated nucleated cell counts. Sequencing used immunoSEQ multiplex PCR; TCRdb keeps in-frame clones, though not all of them. That table supplies the V and J calls and clone size; D and trimming were determined from the DNA. The data hold around 100,000 clones, with about 80% observed a single time. Sequencing was performed on peripheral blood. The source is a woman between 70 and 85 years old with acute or convalescent COVID-19. The genes are TRBV19 and TRBJ2-7; TRBD1 agrees at 11 bases. The CDR3 DNA follows: TGTGCCAGTAGTATGAGGACAGGGGGCCCCTACGAGCAGTACTTC. Amino acids: CASSMRTGGPYEQYF.